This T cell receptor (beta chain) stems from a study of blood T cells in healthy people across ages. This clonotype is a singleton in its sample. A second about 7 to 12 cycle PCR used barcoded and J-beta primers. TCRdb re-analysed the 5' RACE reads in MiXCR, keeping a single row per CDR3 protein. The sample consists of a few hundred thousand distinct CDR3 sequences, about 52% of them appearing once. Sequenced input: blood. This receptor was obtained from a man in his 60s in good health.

Written as DNA, the CDR3 is TGTGCCAGCAGTGACTCAGGGAGCCCCACAGATACGCAGTATTTT. Its translation: CASSDSGSPTDTQYF. This sequence joins TRBV6-4 and TRBJ2-3; perhaps TRBD2 as D (5 bases). The CDR3 runs 15 residues. V lost 0 bases and J 2 bases, leaving 9 bases between the germline ends. Germline CDR1 reads MRHNA; CDR2 reads SNTAGT.